The clone carrying this T cell receptor beta chain was seen many times. Trimming left V 9 bases short and J 0 bases short, with 8 bases between. The CDR3 consists of 12 residues. This sample stems from a study of T cells in Graves' hyperthyroidism and ophthalmopathy. Overall study: Peripheral blood was secured at the point of initial diagnosis, before any treatment.

Exclusion criteria comprised uncontrolled infection, other autoimmune disease, pregnancy or lactation. Extraction of PBMCs used under 13 ml of fresh peripheral blood. Amplification targeted TCR beta CDR3 regions from RNA transcripts. The TCR CDR3 first-round RT-PCR relied on the HTBI primer set. Each CDR3 protein is one row after TCRdb ran MiXCR on the multiplex PCR reads. The sample lists 350,000 to 400,000 distinct CDR3 sequences, 19% occurring once. Sequencing was done on a sample of blood. The sequence was obtained from a woman aged 18-29 years with Graves' hyperthyroidism. J is TRBJ2-5 and V is TRBV12-3 or TRBV12-4; D is perhaps TRBD1 (5 bases). The CDR3: CASRQNQETQYF. The CDR3 coding sequence is TGTGCCAGTCGACAGAACCAAGAGACCCAGTACTTC.